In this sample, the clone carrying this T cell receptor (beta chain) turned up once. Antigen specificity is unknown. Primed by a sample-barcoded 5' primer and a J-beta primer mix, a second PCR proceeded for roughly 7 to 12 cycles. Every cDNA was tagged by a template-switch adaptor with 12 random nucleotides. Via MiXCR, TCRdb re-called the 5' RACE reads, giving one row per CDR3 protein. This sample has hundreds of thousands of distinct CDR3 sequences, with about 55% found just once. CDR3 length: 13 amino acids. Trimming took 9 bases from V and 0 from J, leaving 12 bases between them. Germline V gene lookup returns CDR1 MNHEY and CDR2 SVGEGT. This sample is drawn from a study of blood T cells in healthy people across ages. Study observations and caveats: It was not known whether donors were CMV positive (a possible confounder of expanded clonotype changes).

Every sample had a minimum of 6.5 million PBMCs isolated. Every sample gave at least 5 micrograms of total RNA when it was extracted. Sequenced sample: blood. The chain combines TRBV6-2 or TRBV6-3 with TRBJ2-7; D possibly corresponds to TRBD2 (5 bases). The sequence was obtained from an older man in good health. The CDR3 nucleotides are TGTGCCAGTGAGTCGGGGATCTCCTACGAGCAGTACTTC. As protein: CASESGISYEQYF.